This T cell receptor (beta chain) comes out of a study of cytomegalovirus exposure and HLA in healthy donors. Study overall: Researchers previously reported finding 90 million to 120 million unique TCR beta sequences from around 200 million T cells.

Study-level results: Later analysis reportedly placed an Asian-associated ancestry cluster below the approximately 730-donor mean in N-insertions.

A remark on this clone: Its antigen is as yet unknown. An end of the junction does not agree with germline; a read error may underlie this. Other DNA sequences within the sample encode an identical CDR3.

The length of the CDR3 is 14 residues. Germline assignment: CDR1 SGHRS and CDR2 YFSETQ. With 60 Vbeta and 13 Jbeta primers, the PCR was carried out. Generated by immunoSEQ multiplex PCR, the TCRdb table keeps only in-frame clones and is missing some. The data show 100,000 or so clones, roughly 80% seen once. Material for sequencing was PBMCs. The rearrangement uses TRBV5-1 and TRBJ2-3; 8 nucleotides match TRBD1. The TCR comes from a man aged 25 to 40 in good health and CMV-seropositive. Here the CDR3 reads CASSLETGGDTQYF. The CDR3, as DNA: TGCGCCAGTAGCTTGGAAACAGGGGGAGATACGCAGTATTTT. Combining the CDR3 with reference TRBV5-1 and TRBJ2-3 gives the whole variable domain KAGVTQTPRYLIKTRGQQVTLSCSPISGHRSVSWYQQTPGQGLQFLFEYFSETQRNKGNFPGRFSGRQFSNSRSEMNVSTLELGDSALYLCASSLETGGDTQYFGPGTRLTVL.